This TCR beta chain was captured in a study of spatial heterogeneity in lung cancer (dated by TCRdb to between 2019 and 2020). Background for the entire study: More beta-chain than alpha-chain transcripts were consistently detected, likely reflecting higher beta-chain transcript abundance. In the raw uncorrected reads, each unique combination of TCR and UMI appeared more than ten times on average. TCR alpha and beta repertoires were quantitatively compared across multiple tumor regions, matched nontumor lung and blood in non-small cell lung cancer. The study linked features of the TCR repertoire to counts of nonsynonymous mutations, which were determined by whole-exome sequencing of tumor tissue. At surgery, both alpha and beta chains were TCR-sequenced in 220 tumor regions, over 61 matched nontumor lung samples and around 50 PBMC samples.

From a lookup of the germline V gene (reference sequence), CDR1 and CDR2 are DFQATT and SNEGSKA. Counted from cysteine to phenylalanine, this CDR3 has 12 amino acids. Of the read, only the CDR3 DNA is kept; its 36 bases are in frame from base 1. V is cut back by 5 bases and J by 5 bases, with 6 bases in the junction unmatched. The library was built by means of 5' RACE. Sequenced on a NextSeq 500. To allow correction of PCR and sequencing errors, the TCR library protocol tagged every TCR cDNA molecule with a unique molecular identifier. The paper's data handling went like this. TCR identification, UMI-based error correction and CDR3 extraction were all carried out with Decombinator tools. TCRs above a frequency of 2 per 1,000, corresponding to the top 1% of the tumor frequency distribution, were defined as expanded. Rényi diversity was computed with the R vegan package after subsampling each repertoire 100 times to 5,000 TCRs. CDR3 similarity networks were constructed using string-kernel similarity of amino acid triplets, with links drawn between CDR3s whose pairwise similarity was above 0.82. Using fastp at Q25 and MiXCR, TCRdb reprocessed the public reads and kept productive beta chains. A single entry per CDR3 protein holds the most common genes and DNA from its merged rows. The authors' filters were not applied to this entry. The table kept for this sample lists 40 to 60 distinct CDR3 sequences.

This sample's time point label indicates: sample taken at primary tumor resection. For TCR sequencing, whole RNA was extracted from tumor and nontumor lung tissue, or from cryopreserved PBMC samples, and no cell sorting was done. The donors were around 69 patients from the lung TRACERx cohort who had early-stage, untreated non-small cell lung cancer. Patients were selected for TCR sequencing only if sufficient RNA was available from at least two tumor regions. This clonotype was seen just once. Its antigen is not yet known. Nothing much larger sits one base from this clone, and base qualities are not available. One read yields weak evidence. This beta chain is a stray read from a library made for alpha chains; its abundance is not meaningful. The paper as a whole reports these results and caveats: Additional single-cell paired TCR alpha and beta sequencing was considered necessary to confirm, at a functional level, the hypothesis that regional TCRs recognize regional mutations. Ubiquitous expanded tumor TCRs showed up in blood more often at tumor resection than at routine follow-up.

The source material was PBMCs, sampled at surgery. The chain employs TRBV20-1 and TRBJ2-7; 7 bases in the junction line up with TRBD1. The sequence derives from a female donor with early-stage non-small cell lung cancer. The DNA sequence follows: TGCAGTGCTGGACGACAGGGCCACGAGCAGTACTTC. The resulting protein is CSAGRQGHEQYF.